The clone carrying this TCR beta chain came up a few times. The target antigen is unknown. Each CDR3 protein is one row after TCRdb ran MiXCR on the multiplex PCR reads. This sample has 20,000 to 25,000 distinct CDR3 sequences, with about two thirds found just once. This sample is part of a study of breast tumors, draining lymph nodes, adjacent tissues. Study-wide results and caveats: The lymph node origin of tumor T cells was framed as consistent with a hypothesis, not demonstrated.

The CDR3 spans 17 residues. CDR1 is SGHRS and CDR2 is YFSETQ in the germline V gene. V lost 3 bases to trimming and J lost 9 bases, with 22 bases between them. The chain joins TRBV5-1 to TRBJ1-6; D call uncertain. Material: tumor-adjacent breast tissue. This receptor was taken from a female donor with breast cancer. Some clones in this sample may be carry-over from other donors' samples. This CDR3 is CASSCRGKGKGCSPLHF. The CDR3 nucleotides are TGCGCCAGCAGCTGCCGGGGAAAAGGCAAAGGGTGTTCACCCCTCCACTTT.